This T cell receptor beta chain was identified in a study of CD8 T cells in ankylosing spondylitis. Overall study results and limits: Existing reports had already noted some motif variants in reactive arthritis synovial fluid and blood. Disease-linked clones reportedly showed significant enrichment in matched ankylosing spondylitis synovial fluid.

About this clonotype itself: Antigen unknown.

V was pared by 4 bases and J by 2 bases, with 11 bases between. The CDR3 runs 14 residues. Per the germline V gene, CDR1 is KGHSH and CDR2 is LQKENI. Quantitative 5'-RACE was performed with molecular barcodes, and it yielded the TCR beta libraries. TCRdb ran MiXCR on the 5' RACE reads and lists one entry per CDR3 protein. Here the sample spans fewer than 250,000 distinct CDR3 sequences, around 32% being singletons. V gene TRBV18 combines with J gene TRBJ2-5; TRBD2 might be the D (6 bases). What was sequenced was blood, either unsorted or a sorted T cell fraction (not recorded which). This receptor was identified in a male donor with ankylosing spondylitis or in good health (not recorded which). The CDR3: CASSQEEGQETQYF. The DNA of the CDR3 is TGTGCCAGCTCACAGGAGGAGGGTCAAGAGACCCAGTACTTC.